In its sample, the clone carrying this T cell receptor (beta chain) was seen once. The sample belongs to a study of chemoradiotherapy in HPV16-positive cancers. The protocol was immunoSEQ multiplex PCR, while the TCRdb copy is restricted to in-frame clones and leaves out a portion. In the table there are tens of thousands of clones, 76% of which are singletons. This CDR3 is 13 amino acids long. The ends were cut back, 1 base at V and 7 bases at J, with 10 bases in the middle. Germline V gene sequence: CDR1 SGHTA, CDR2 FQGTGA. This chain links TRBV7-3 with TRBJ2-5; D remains ambiguous. The starting material was blood, obtained from a patient who underwent chemoradiotherapy. The TCR originated in a human donor with HPV-associated anogenital cancer. The CDR3: CASSLNPIGTQYF. CDR3 in DNA: TGTGCCAGCAGCTTAAACCCCATTGGGACCCAGTACTTC.